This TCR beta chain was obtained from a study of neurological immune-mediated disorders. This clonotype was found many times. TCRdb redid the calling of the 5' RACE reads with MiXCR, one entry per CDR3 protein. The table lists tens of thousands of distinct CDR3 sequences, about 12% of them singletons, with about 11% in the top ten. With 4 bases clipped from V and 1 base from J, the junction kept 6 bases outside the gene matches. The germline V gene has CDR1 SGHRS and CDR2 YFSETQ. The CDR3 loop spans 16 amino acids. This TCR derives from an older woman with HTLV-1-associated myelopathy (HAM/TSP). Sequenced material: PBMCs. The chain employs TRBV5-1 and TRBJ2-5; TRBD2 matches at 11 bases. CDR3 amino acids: CASSAGLAVTQETQYF. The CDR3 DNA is TGCGCCAGCAGCGCGGGACTAGCGGTAACCCAAGAGACCCAGTACTTC.